This TCR beta chain emerged from a study of radiotherapy plus CTLA-4 blockade in lung cancer. As for the study in general: Of the patients, around 17% showed objective responses and roughly 31% attained disease control. Points from the study as a whole: Radiotherapy with ipilimumab was followed by blood expansion of tumor-derived clones.

As regards this clone: Its specificity is unknown.

This CDR3 spans 14 amino acids. CDR1 and CDR2 (germline): ENHRY, SYGVKD. The J segment lost 2 bases and the V segment lost 6 bases, leaving 5 bases of the junction unmatched. TCRdb keeps only in-frame clones here, not all; method: immunoSEQ multiplex PCR. This repertoire shows about 120,000 clones, approximately 90% found once; its top ten account for roughly 7%. Receiving focal radiation plus CTLA-4 blockade with ipilimumab were patients who had chemo-refractory metastatic non-small-cell lung cancer. This clonotype was sampled from a human donor with non-small cell lung cancer that progressed on radiotherapy plus ipilimumab. Here the sequenced sample was peripheral blood, taken from a patient treated with radiotherapy plus ipilimumab. This chain joins TRBV10-3 and TRBJ2-7, with TRBD2 matching 9 bases. The CDR3 nucleotides read TGTGCCATCAGAGAGACTAGCGGACCCTACGAGCAGTACTTC. This sequence encodes CAIRETSGPYEQYF.